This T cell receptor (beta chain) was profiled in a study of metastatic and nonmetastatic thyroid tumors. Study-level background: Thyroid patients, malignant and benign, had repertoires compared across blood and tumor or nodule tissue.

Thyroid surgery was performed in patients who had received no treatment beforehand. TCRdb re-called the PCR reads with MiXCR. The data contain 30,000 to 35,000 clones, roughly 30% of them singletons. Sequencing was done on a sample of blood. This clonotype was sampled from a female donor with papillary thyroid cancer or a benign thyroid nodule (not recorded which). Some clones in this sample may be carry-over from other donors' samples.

The CDR3 bases are TGTGCCAGCAGCCTCCCCGGGGCGCTTTACGAGCAGTACTTC. This codes for CASSLPGALYEQYF. V is TRBV4-2 and J is TRBJ2-7; the D call may be TRBD1 or TRBD2 (5 bases each). Germline loops: CDR1 LGHNA, CDR2 YNFKEQ. The V gene lost 4 bases and the J gene lost 4 bases, with 14 bases spanning the gap. This CDR3 region has 14 residues.